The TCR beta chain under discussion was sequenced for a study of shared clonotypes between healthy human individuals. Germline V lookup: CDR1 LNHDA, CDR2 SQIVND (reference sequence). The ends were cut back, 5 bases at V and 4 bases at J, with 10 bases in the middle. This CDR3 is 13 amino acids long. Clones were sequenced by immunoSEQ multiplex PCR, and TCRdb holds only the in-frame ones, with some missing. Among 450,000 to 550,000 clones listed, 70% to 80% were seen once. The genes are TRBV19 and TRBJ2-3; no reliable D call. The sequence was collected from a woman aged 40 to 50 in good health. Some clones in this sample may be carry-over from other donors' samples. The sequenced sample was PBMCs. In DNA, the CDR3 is TGTGCCAGTAGTGCAGCGCCGGCAGATACGCAGTATTTT. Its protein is CASSAAPADTQYF.